One and the same sample provided the 20 T cell receptor beta chains below, sequenced in a study of Ad26.COV2.S vaccination and SARS-CoV-2 variants (dated by TCRdb to about 2021). Reading the label with the study, this specimen's treatment or condition is: approximately 18 received Ad26.COV2.S at low or high dose, single or two shots; about 5 received placebo; per-sample allocation not given. Repertoires of vaccine and placebo recipients were sequenced from samples taken on day 63 after the first injection. The library was generated by the immunoSEQ multiplex PCR assay. TCRdb re-hosts the immuneACCESS table, in-frame sequences only. Its copies lack some clones; in the studies checked, an unresolved V gene accounts for under half of them, and the cause for the rest is not known. The table for this sample lists 350,000 to 500,000 clones; approximately 89% of them were counted only once. The ten largest make up 2% to 3% of the sample.

Sample: peripheral blood, taken in a trial of Ad26.COV2.S vaccine versus placebo. All receptors come from a person aged 18-60 years who received the Ad26.COV2.S COVID-19 vaccine or a placebo.

The V and J genes are TRBV3-1 (or the pseudogene TRBV3-2) and TRBJ1-6; D possibly corresponds to TRBD1 (5 bases). Trimming took off 3 bases at V and 0 bases at J, with 15 bases between the two ends. The CDR3 is 18 residues long. The germline CDR1 and CDR2 sequences are LGHDT and YNNKEL (reference sequence). The CDR3 region has the DNA TGTGCCAGCAGCCAGGGGCCTTCAACGGGCTCCTATAATTCACCCCTCCACTTT. It yields the protein CASSQGPSTGSYNSPLHF.

There are a few counts of this clone. V usage is TRBV5-4 and J usage is TRBJ1-6, with TRBD1 matching over 7 bases. V trimming: 0 bases; J trimming: 8 bases; junction bases outside the gene matches: 8. This CDR3 comprises 16 residues. The V gene's germline CDR1 is SGHNT and CDR2 YYREEE (reference sequence). The CDR3 protein is CASSLASRGNHSPLHF. For the CDR3, the DNA is TGTGCCAGCAGCTTGGCATCCAGGGGGAATCATTCACCCCTCCACTTT.

The chain has TRBV4-1 and TRBJ1-4, with D possibly matching TRBD1 (5 bases). The CDR3 covers 16 residues. Per germline, CDR1 MGHRA and CDR2 YSYEKL. Trimming removed 4 bases at V and 4 bases at J, with 16 bases between. CDR3 region: CASSPGGDPVNEKLFF. The DNA for the CDR3 is TGCGCCAGCAGCCCCGGAGGGGACCCGGTTAATGAAAAACTGTTTTTT.

The chain uses TRBV2 and TRBJ1-2; 7 bases agree with TRBD1. Germline V CDR1 and CDR2: SNHLY, FYNNEI. The CDR3 extends over 14 amino acids. Losses at the gene ends were 2 bases for V and 7 bases for J; bases not matched to a gene: 7. CDR3 sequence (DNA): TGTGCCAGCAGTGAATCCGCGACAGGGACTGGCTACACCTTC. It yields the protein CASSESATGTGYTF.

This chain uses TRBV9 with TRBJ1-1; D may be TRBD1 (5 bases). V was shortened by 6 bases and J by 5 bases, with 17 bases between the two germline ends. Germline CDR1 is SGDLS and CDR2 is YYNGEE. The CDR3 extends over 14 amino acids. CDR3 protein: CASTKDGRVTEAFF. The CDR3 nucleotides are TGTGCCAGCACCAAGGACGGCAGGGTGACTGAAGCTTTCTTT.

The chain combines TRBV9 with TRBJ2-2; 9 bases align to TRBD2. In germline, CDR1 is SGDLS, CDR2 YYNGEE. The V and J ends lost 3 bases and 6 bases, in that order; junction bases with no gene match: 9. The CDR3 totals 16 residues. The CDR3 sequence is CASSGSGGPHAGELFF. The CDR3 DNA follows: TGTGCCAGCAGCGGAAGCGGGGGGCCTCACGCCGGGGAGCTGTTTTTT.

In DNA form, the CDR3 reads TGCGCCAGCAGCTTGAGTCTATCTACGCAGTATTTT. The encoded protein is CASSLSLSTQYF. The J gene is TRBJ2-3, the V gene TRBV5-1; the D is unclear. Germline V gives CDR1 SGHRS, CDR2 YFSETQ. V lost 1 base and J lost 8, with 8 bases in between. The CDR3 loop spans 12 amino acids.

This chain joins TRBV5-1 and TRBJ1-4; D remains ambiguous. This CDR3 has 14 amino acids. V lost 6 bases to trimming and J lost 8 bases, with 17 bases between them. Germline lookup yields CDR1 SGHRS and CDR2 YFSETQ. The CDR3 DNA sequence: TGCGCCAGCATGCCATCTCCAAGTGGAGAAAAACTGTTTTTT. Its protein product is CASMPSPSGEKLFF.

This clone was found a few times. The chain recombines TRBV18 with TRBJ2-1; TRBD2 aligns across 7 bases. The germline gives CDR1 KGHSH, CDR2 LQKENI. After removal of 1 base from V and 2 bases from J, the junction contained 2 bases not matched to a gene. There are 15 residues in the CDR3. CDR3 in DNA: TGTGCCAGCTCACCACGCGGGGGAACCTACAATGAGCAGTTCTTC. This gives the protein CASSPRGGTYNEQFF. Together with reference TRBV18 and TRBJ2-1, the CDR3 gives the full variable domain: NAGVMQNPRHLVRRRGQEARLRCSPMKGHSHVYWYRQLPEEGLKFMVYLQKENIIDESGMPKERFSAEFPKEGPSILRIQQVVRGDSAAYFCASSPRGGTYNEQFFGPGTRLTVL.

This chain links TRBV4-1 with TRBJ1-3; D gene unclear. From germline, CDR1 is MGHRA and CDR2 YSYEKL. Trimming removed 4 bases from V and 4 bases from J, with 17 bases in between. The CDR3 spans 16 residues. CDR3 protein: CASSPTVVSSGNTIYF. The CDR3 DNA reads TGCGCCAGCAGCCCTACGGTGGTTTCTTCGGGAAACACCATATATTTT.

The V gene is TRBV5-1, the J gene TRBJ2-3; 10 bases fit TRBD2. From germline, CDR1 is SGHRS and CDR2 YFSETQ. The CDR3 sequence is 18 residues long. V was clipped by 4 bases and J by 0 bases; unmatched bases: 11. This CDR3 is CASSRNTLAGGSTDTQYF. The DNA for the CDR3 is TGCGCCAGCAGCCGAAATACTTTAGCGGGGGGTAGCACAGATACGCAGTATTTT. Together with reference TRBV5-1 and TRBJ2-3, the CDR3 gives the full variable domain: KAGVTQTPRYLIKTRGQQVTLSCSPISGHRSVSWYQQTPGQGLQFLFEYFSETQRNKGNFPGRFSGRQFSNSRSEMNVSTLELGDSALYLCASSRNTLAGGSTDTQYFGPGTRLTVL.

Comment on this clone: The same CDR3 arises from other DNA sequences in this sample as well. J is TRBJ2-2 and V is TRBV9; D is uncertain. Trimming cost V 0 bases and J 3 bases, with 6 bases left between them. Per the germline V gene, CDR1 is SGDLS and CDR2 is YYNGEE. The CDR3 is 14 amino acids. This CDR3 is CASSVDTYTGELFF. The CDR3 DNA sequence: TGTGCCAGCAGCGTAGATACCTACACCGGGGAGCTGTTTTTT. The variable domain in full, completed from reference TRBV9 and TRBJ2-2, reads DSGVTQTPKHLITATGQRVTLRCSPRSGDLSVYWYQQSLDQGLQFLIQYYNGEERAKGNILERFSAQQFPDLHSELNLSSLELGDSALYFCASSVDTYTGELFFGEGSRLTVL.

The chain is built from TRBV7-5 and TRBJ2-1; the DNA was not compared with TRBD1, the D call given in the table. TRBV7-5 is shown as a pseudogene. The CDR3 sequence is 20 residues long. The CDR3 sequence is CVRSPETGTGGFEPPGEQFF. The CDR3 DNA sequence: TGTGTCAGAAGCCCCGAGACCGGGACAGGGGGTTTCGAGCCCCCAGGAGAGCAGTTCTTC.

This sequence joins TRBV11-2 and TRBJ1-4; D uncertain. The CDR3 totals 17 residues. The germline V gene has CDR1 SGHAT and CDR2 FQNNGV. V was cut by 0 bases and J by 0 bases, with 11 bases left in between. CDR3 in DNA: TGTGCCAGCAGCTTAGATTACCACGGAACAACTAATGAAAAACTGTTTTTT. Protein product: CASSLDYHGTTNEKLFF.

This clone is a singleton in its sample. The rearrangement joins TRBV19 to TRBJ2-5, with 8 positions matching TRBD1. Germline CDR1 reads LNHDA; CDR2 reads SQIVND (reference sequence). The CDR3 loop spans 14 amino acids. The junction had 1 base not matched to a gene; V was cut back by 1 base and J by 3 bases. The DNA of the CDR3 is TGTGCCAGTAGTATAGTGACAGGGGAAGAGACCCAGTACTTC. Translated, it gives CASSIVTGEETQYF.

The chain employs TRBV19 and TRBJ2-7; 11 bases are shared with TRBD1. In germline, CDR1 is LNHDA, CDR2 SQIVND (reference sequence). The CDR3 contains 14 residues. The trim removed 3 bases at V and 3 bases at J, leaving 1 base unmatched. The CDR3 DNA reads TGTGCCAGTAGTATGGGGACAGGGGGCTACGAGCAGTACTTC. Its protein is CASSMGTGGYEQYF.

The rearrangement uses TRBV19 and TRBJ1-4; unclear D gene. Germline V lookup: CDR1 LNHDA, CDR2 SQIVND (reference sequence). V was shortened by 4 bases and J by 0 bases, with 12 bases between the two germline ends. There are 16 residues in the CDR3. For the CDR3, the DNA is TGTGCCAGTAGTAGGTACGAAGCTGCAACTAATGAAAAACTGTTTTTT. This translates into CASSRYEAATNEKLFF.

The V gene is TRBV9, the J gene TRBJ2-3; 7 bases fit TRBD1. Germline CDR1 and CDR2: SGDLS and YYNGEE. This CDR3 region has 14 residues. Losses at the gene ends were 2 bases for V and 3 bases for J; bases not matched to a gene: 3. The chain's CDR3 is CASSVLTGTDTQYF. CDR3 sequence (DNA): TGTGCCAGCAGCGTCTTGACAGGGACAGATACGCAGTATTTT.

The chain is built from TRBV5-1 and TRBJ1-4; the D is unclear. Germline CDR1 reads SGHRS; CDR2 reads YFSETQ. The CDR3 is made up of 14 amino acids. V lost 0 bases and J 7 bases, leaving 10 bases between the germline ends. CDR3 amino acids: CASSLAVRGEKLFF. The CDR3 region has the DNA TGCGCCAGCAGCTTGGCGGTACGTGGTGAAAAACTGTTTTTT.

The chain links TRBV9 to TRBJ2-3; D call uncertain. The germline CDR1 and CDR2 sequences are SGDLS and YYNGEE. V was clipped by 3 bases and J by 2 bases, with 7 bases between them. The CDR3 sequence is 13 residues long. CDR3 nucleotides: TGTGCCAGCAGCGCCCGAAACACAGATACGCAGTATTTT. Protein sequence: CASSARNTDTQYF.